This T cell receptor (beta chain) emerged from a study of blood T cell repertoires in COVID-19. Study overall: Samples came from the United States, Italy and Spain, spanning acute and convalescent COVID-19.

Original methodology: For nucleated cells, counts were estimated from reference gene primer amplification. Assay: immunoSEQ multiplex PCR; the TCRdb copy retains only in-frame clones and omits some. V and J calls and clone size come straight from that table; D and trimming were deduced from the DNA. Here the sample spans fewer than 300,000 clones, about 89% being singletons. The CDR3 runs 13 residues. The V gene lost 3 bases and the J gene lost 0 bases, with 6 bases spanning the gap. Germline CDR1 LNHDA, CDR2 SQIVND (reference sequence). Sequenced input: peripheral blood. The chain uses TRBV19 and TRBJ2-7; the D is unclear. This clonotype was obtained from a man aged 25-40 years with acute or convalescent COVID-19. The CDR3 here is CASSMGLSYEQYF. In nucleotides, the CDR3 is TGTGCCAGTAGTATGGGCCTCTCCTACGAGCAGTACTTC.